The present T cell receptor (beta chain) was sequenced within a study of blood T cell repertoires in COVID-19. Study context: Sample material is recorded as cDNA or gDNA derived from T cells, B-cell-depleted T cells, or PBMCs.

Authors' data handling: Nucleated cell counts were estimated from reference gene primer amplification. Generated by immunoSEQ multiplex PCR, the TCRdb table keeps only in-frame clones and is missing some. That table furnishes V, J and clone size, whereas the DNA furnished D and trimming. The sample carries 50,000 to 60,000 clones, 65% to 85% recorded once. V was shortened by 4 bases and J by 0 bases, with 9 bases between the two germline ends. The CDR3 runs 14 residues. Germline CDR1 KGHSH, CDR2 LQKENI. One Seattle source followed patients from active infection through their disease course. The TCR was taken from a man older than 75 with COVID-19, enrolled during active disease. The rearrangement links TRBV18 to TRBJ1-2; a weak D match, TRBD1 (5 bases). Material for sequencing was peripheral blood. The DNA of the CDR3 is TGTGCCAGCTCACGAGACAGCACTAACTATGGCTACACCTTC. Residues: CASSRDSTNYGYTF.